This TCR beta chain was found in a study of graft-versus-host responses after intestinal transplantation. Overall study context: Multivisceral, liver-intestinal, or isolated intestinal transplants were received by the recipients. All recipients were given anti-thymocyte globulin induction, and tacrolimus and steroids were then administered for three to four years. General observations from the study: GvH clones surfaced in recipient marrow, some emerging earlier in ileum or blood. There was an association between peak levels of circulating GvH clones and early post-transplant HvG declines.

With respect to this clone: Its antigen is unknown.

Germline V gene data show CDR1 as SQVTM and CDR2 as ANQGSEA. The CDR3 spans 12 residues. V was trimmed by 7 bases and J by 4 bases, leaving 14 bases between them. The data were produced by immunoSEQ multiplex PCR, yet TCRdb's version contains in-frame clones alone and is incomplete. The table records about 97,000 clones, about nine tenths of them present only once. This TCR derives from a human patient who received an intestinal transplant, so some T cells may come from the graft donor. This chain joins TRBV29-1 and TRBJ2-7, with D tentatively TRBD1 (6 bases). The sequencing here drew on PBMCs, taken about 440 days after intestinal transplant. The CDR3 sequence: CSAQGTSYEQYF. Here the CDR3 DNA reads TGCAGCGCCCAGGGGACCTCGTACGAGCAGTACTTC.